Below are 29 T cell receptor beta chains sequenced from a single sample in a study of response to subunit inactivated influenza vaccine. TCRdb re-called the RT-PCR reads through MiXCR, storing one row per CDR3 protein. The data hold about 540,000 distinct CDR3 sequences, with approximately 24% observed a single time. These sequences were also reported in another study, on T cells expressing NK-cell markers. That report notes: 5'RACE template switching built TCR beta cDNA with unique molecular identifiers.

The material sequenced was CD4+ T cells sorted from PBMCs, taken 12 days after vaccination. Receptor source: a man aged 50-60 years who received an inactivated influenza vaccine.

This clonotype was counted only a few times. V and J are TRBV4-2 and TRBJ2-7; TRBD2 matches at 11 bases. The germline gives CDR1 LGHNA, CDR2 YNFKEQ. The CDR3 is 17 residues long. The junction had 12 bases not matched to a gene; V was cut back by 5 bases and J by 3 bases. The CDR3 coding sequence is TGTGCCAGCAGCATAGGGACTAGCGGCCGCATCGTCTACGAGCAGTACTTC. The encoded protein is CASSIGTSGRIVYEQYF.

The chain is built from TRBV3-1 and TRBJ2-7; TRBD1 agrees at 8 bases. The germline gives CDR1 LGHDT, CDR2 YNNKEL (reference sequence). V shed 3 bases, J shed 2 bases, and the junction held 6 bases outside the gene matches. The CDR3 length is 15 residues. The CDR3 sequence: CASSQGPTGAYEQYF. The DNA of the CDR3 is TGTGCCAGCAGCCAGGGACCGACAGGGGCCTACGAGCAGTACTTC.

The chain links TRBV15 to TRBJ1-1; a weak D match, TRBD1 (6 bases). The V end was cut by 4 bases, the J end by 0 bases, with 12 bases between. Germline V lookup: CDR1 LNHNV, CDR2 YYDKDF (reference sequence). The CDR3 has 15 residues. Here the CDR3 reads CATSTEQGMNTEAFF. DNA for the CDR3: TGTGCCACCAGCACCGAACAGGGAATGAACACTGAAGCTTTCTTT. Drawing the rest from reference TRBV15 and TRBJ1-1, the complete variable domain is DAMVIQNPRYQVTQFGKPVTLSCSQTLNHNVMYWYQQKSSQAPKLLFHYYDKDFNNEADTPDNFQSRRPNTSFCFLDIRSPGLGDTAMYLCATSTEQGMNTEAFFGQGTRLTVV.

This rearrangement joins TRBV28 to TRBJ1-2; no firm D call. Trimming removed 8 bases at V and 4 bases at J, with 8 bases between. The germline gives CDR1 MDHEN, CDR2 SYDVKM. CDR3 length: 11 residues. CDR3 in amino acids: CASAGTYGYTF. In DNA, the CDR3 is TGTGCCAGCGCCGGAACCTATGGCTACACCTTC.

This rearrangement joins TRBV12-3 or TRBV12-4 to TRBJ1-5; TRBD1 agrees at 9 bases. Trimming removed 5 bases from V and 4 bases from J; junction bases left unmatched: 9. The CDR3 is made up of 16 amino acids. The CDR3 nucleotides are TGTGCCAGCAGTGTGGGCCTGGACAGGGGAAATCAGCCCCAGCATTTT. Protein: CASSVGLDRGNQPQHF.

There are many counts of this clonotype. V usage is TRBV7-6 and J usage is TRBJ2-5; D uncertain. Germline CDR1 is SGHVS and CDR2 is FNYEAQ. CDR3 length equals 14 residues. Trimming took off 5 bases at V and 7 bases at J, with 17 bases between the two ends. For the CDR3, the DNA is TGTGCCAGCAGCCTAGATGGGCCTGTGGGGACCCAGTACTTC. Residues: CASSLDGPVGTQYF. Based on the CDR3 plus reference TRBV7-6 and TRBJ2-5, the full variable domain is GAGVSQSPRYKVTKRGQDVALRCDPISGHVSLYWYRQALGQGPEFLTYFNYEAQQDKSGLPNDRFSAERPEGSISTLTIQRTEQRDSAMYRCASSLDGPVGTQYFGPGTRLLVL.

The rearrangement joins TRBV6-2 or TRBV6-3 to TRBJ2-4; TRBD1 agrees at 8 bases. The trim removed 4 bases at V and 7 bases at J, leaving 6 bases unmatched. CDR1 MNHEY and CDR2 SVGEGT come from the germline V gene. The CDR3 spans 14 residues. The CDR3 spells CASSWTGQGNIQYF. The DNA of the CDR3 is TGTGCCAGCAGTTGGACAGGGCAAGGGAACATTCAGTACTTC.

The chain employs TRBV2 and TRBJ1-2, with 7 bases matching TRBD1. The CDR3 loop spans 14 amino acids. CDR1 and CDR2 (germline): SNHLY, FYNNEI. With V trimmed by 8 bases and J by 7 bases, 13 bases remained unmatched. For the CDR3, the DNA is TGTGCCAGCGGCCGGGACAGTGCCCCCGGTGGCTACACCTTC. Translating it yields CASGRDSAPGGYTF.

The genes are TRBV24-1 and TRBJ2-3; D perhaps matches TRBD1 (6 bases). Germline lookup yields CDR1 KGHDR and CDR2 SFDVKD. This CDR3 spans 16 amino acids. Trimming took 3 bases from V and 0 from J, leaving 12 bases between them. The CDR3 DNA sequence: TGTGCCACCAGTGATAGGGGGAAAACTAGCACAGATACGCAGTATTTT. Protein: CATSDRGKTSTDTQYF.

This clonotype came up a few times. V and J are TRBV12-3 or TRBV12-4 and TRBJ1-1; D is unclear. The CDR3 consists of 13 residues. Trimming took 6 bases from V and 9 from J, leaving 17 bases between them. The CDR3 coding sequence is TGTGCCAGCAGCACACTTGGGCGGGAAAAAGCTTTCTTT. Protein product: CASSTLGREKAFF.

This chain connects TRBV9 to TRBJ2-5, with D perhaps TRBD1 (6 bases). The CDR3 runs 14 residues. V lost 4 bases and J 2 bases, leaving 12 bases between the germline ends. CDR1 is SGDLS and CDR2 is YYNGEE in the germline V gene. DNA for the CDR3: TGTGCCAGCAGCATGACAGGCGTACAAGAGACCCAGTACTTC. Amino acid sequence: CASSMTGVQETQYF.

This clonotype was detected ten times or more. The chain recombines TRBV7-6 with TRBJ2-7, with 8 bases lining up with TRBD1. Germline CDR1 reads SGHVS; CDR2 reads FNYEAQ. The CDR3 contains 15 residues. Germline trimming cut 5 bases from V and 6 bases from J; bases unmatched to any gene: 12. The CDR3 sequence: CASSKNRQGSGEQYF. The CDR3 bases are TGTGCCAGCAGCAAGAATCGACAGGGGAGTGGCGAGCAGTACTTC.

The chain uses TRBV4-2 and TRBJ1-5; D gene unclear. Trimming took 1 base from V and 0 from J, leaving 10 bases between them. The CDR3 is 16 amino acids. Germline V gene lookup returns CDR1 LGHNA and CDR2 YNFKEQ. The CDR3 coding sequence is TGTGCCAGCAGCCAAGGCGGACGGTATAGCAATCAGCCCCAGCATTTT. Translating gives CASSQGGRYSNQPQHF.

The rearrangement uses TRBV20-1 and TRBJ1-5; no reliable D call. The CDR3 loop spans 14 amino acids. Germline CDR1 DFQATT, CDR2 SNEGSKA (reference sequence). Trimming removed 5 bases from V and 4 bases from J, with 15 bases in between. As DNA, the CDR3 is TGCAGTGCTCTAGGCCCGTATGGGAATCAGCCCCAGCATTTT. Its translation is CSALGPYGNQPQHF.

This clonotype appeared a few times. This rearrangement joins TRBV29-1 to TRBJ2-1; perhaps TRBD2 as D (7 bases). The V end was cut by 3 bases, the J end by 10 bases, with 13 bases between. The CDR3 contains 12 residues. CDR1 is SQVTM and CDR2 is ANQGSEA in the germline V gene. CDR3 sequence: CSVDRGAGEQFF. In DNA, the CDR3 is TGCAGCGTTGATCGGGGGGCGGGAGAGCAGTTCTTC.

The gene calls are TRBV4-2 and TRBJ1-2; D perhaps matches TRBD1 (5 bases). Germline V gene lookup returns CDR1 LGHNA and CDR2 YNFKEQ. CDR3 size: 18 residues. V lost 3 bases to trimming and J lost 7 bases, with 27 bases between them. The CDR3 loop is CASSHKWLSRRDERGYTF. The CDR3 region has the DNA TGTGCCAGCAGCCACAAGTGGCTATCTCGTAGGGACGAACGTGGCTACACCTTC.

This clonotype came up a few times. CDR3 coding DNA: TGCAGTGCTAGGGCGGCTCACTCAACTAATGAAAAACTGTTTTTT. Translating gives CSARAAHSTNEKLFF. This rearrangement joins TRBV20-1 to TRBJ1-4; D is unresolved. V dropped 3 bases and J dropped 0 bases, with 11 bases sitting between them. Per germline, CDR1 DFQATT and CDR2 SNEGSKA (reference sequence). CDR3 size: 15 residues.

The rearrangement joins TRBV19 to TRBJ2-2; unclear D gene. Germline values: CDR1 LNHDA, CDR2 SQIVND (reference sequence). There are 14 residues in the CDR3. V gave up 3 bases and J gave up 3 bases, with 8 bases separating them. The CDR3 region has the DNA TGTGCCAGTAGTATGGGCGGATACACCGGGGAGCTGTTTTTT. This codes for CASSMGGYTGELFF. The full variable domain, in which reference TRBV19 and TRBJ2-2 provide the parts outside the CDR3, is DGGITQSPKYLFRKEGQNVTLSCEQNLNHDAMYWYRQDPGQGLRLIYYSQIVNDFQKGDIAEGYSVSREKKESFPLTVTSAQKNPTAFYLCASSMGGYTGELFFGEGSRLTVL.

This clonotype was seen a few times. Written as DNA, the CDR3 is TGTGCCAGTAGTTCGACAGTTTACTACGAGCAGTACTTC. It translates to CASSSTVYYEQYF. The chain has TRBV19 and TRBJ2-7, with a tentative D call TRBD1 (5 bases). This CDR3 has 13 amino acids. V shed 5 bases and J shed 3 bases, with 11 bases lying between them. Germline V CDR1 and CDR2: LNHDA, SQIVND (reference sequence).

This clonotype was seen ten or more times. V usage is TRBV7-2 and J usage is TRBJ2-7; D is perhaps TRBD1 (6 bases). The germline gives CDR1 SGHTA, CDR2 FQGNSA. The CDR3 contains 15 residues. V was clipped by 3 bases and J by 0 bases, with 12 bases between them. The CDR3 coding sequence is TGTGCCAGCAGCTTTAAGGCGGACAGCTCCTACGAGCAGTACTTC. The encoded protein is CASSFKADSSYEQYF.

This clonotype appeared once. The CDR3 nucleotides read TGTGCCAGCAGCCCACGGACTAGCGGGGCTTCTACGCAGTATTTT. It specifies CASSPRTSGASTQYF. The J gene is TRBJ2-3, the V gene TRBV7-8, with TRBD2 matching 12 bases. The CDR3 runs to 15 residues. The germline V gene encodes CDR1 SGHVS and CDR2 FQNEAQ. The ends lost 5 bases at V and 8 bases at J; junction bases unmatched: 8.

The chain carries TRBV4-1 and TRBJ1-5, with a weak D call TRBD1 (5 bases). Germline lookup yields CDR1 MGHRA and CDR2 YSYEKL. Trimming removed 1 base at V and 4 bases at J, with 11 bases between. The CDR3 loop spans 15 amino acids. CDR3 sequence reads: CASSQAGLGNQPQHF. The CDR3 region has the DNA TGCGCCAGCAGCCAAGCAGGGCTGGGGAATCAGCCCCAGCATTTT.

This clonotype was picked up a small number of times. The CDR3 protein is CSARLTGEDTQYF. The CDR3 DNA reads as TGCAGTGCTAGGTTGACAGGGGAAGATACGCAGTATTTT. V is TRBV20-1 and J is TRBJ2-3, with 8 bases fitting TRBD1. Trimming at V came to 3 bases and at J to 5 bases, leaving 4 bases not matched to a gene. CDR3 length: 13 residues. Looked up from germline, CDR1 is DFQATT and CDR2 is SNEGSKA (reference sequence).

This clonotype came up a few times. The V gene is TRBV12-3 or TRBV12-4, the J gene TRBJ2-3; D is tentatively TRBD1 or TRBD2 (5 bases each). There are 14 residues in the CDR3. Deletions cut 6 bases from V and 1 base from J, with 11 bases between. The CDR3 region has the DNA TGTGCCAGCAGCCGGGACCATGGCACAGATACGCAGTATTTT. Translation: CASSRDHGTDTQYF.

This clonotype was detected many times. V gene TRBV27 combines with J gene TRBJ1-1; D gene unclear. The CDR3 runs 14 residues. The V end lost 4 bases, the J end lost 0 bases, and 9 bases lay between the germline ends. Looked up from germline, CDR1 is MNHEY and CDR2 is SMNVEV (reference sequence). The CDR3 sequence: CASSYQAMNTEAFF. In nucleotides, the CDR3 is TGTGCCAGCAGTTATCAGGCAATGAACACTGAAGCTTTCTTT.

As to this clonotype: The junction shows a germline mismatch at one end, possibly a read error. J is TRBJ2-5 and V is TRBV5-1; 12 nucleotides line up with TRBD2. The CDR3 length is 17 residues. In germline, CDR1 is SGHRS, CDR2 YFSETQ. CDR3 in amino acids: CVSSSGPGGLAGETQYF. In DNA, the CDR3 is TGCGTCAGCAGCTCGGGACCGGGGGGACTAGCGGGAGAGACCCAGTACTTC.

The chain has TRBV20-1 and TRBJ2-2, with 14 bases lining up with TRBD2. V lost 3 bases to trimming and J lost 6 bases; unmatched junction nucleotides: 0. The germline V gene encodes CDR1 DFQATT and CDR2 SNEGSKA (reference sequence). The CDR3 covers 14 residues. CDR3 nucleotides: TGCAGTGCTAGGACTAGCGGGAGGGCCGGGGAGCTGTTTTTT. It specifies CSARTSGRAGELFF.

This clonotype was recorded once. The CDR3 region is CSARDQGGISPQHF. In nucleotides, the CDR3 is TGCAGTGCTAGAGATCAGGGCGGAATCAGCCCCCAGCATTTT. The chain combines TRBV20-1 with TRBJ1-5; perhaps TRBD1 as D (5 bases). The CDR3 has 14 residues. The germline gives CDR1 DFQATT, CDR2 SNEGSKA (reference sequence). V was shortened by 0 bases and J by 10 bases, with 16 bases between the two germline ends.

This clonotype was seen many times. V gene TRBV5-1 combines with J gene TRBJ1-6; 9 nucleotides match TRBD1. This CDR3 spans 14 amino acids. J lost 8 bases, V lost 4 bases, and 4 bases had no gene match. CDR1 SGHRS and CDR2 YFSETQ come from the germline V gene. CDR3 in amino acids: CASSRTGVYSPLHF. CDR3 nucleotide sequence: TGCGCCAGCAGCCGGACAGGGGTTTATTCACCCCTCCACTTT.